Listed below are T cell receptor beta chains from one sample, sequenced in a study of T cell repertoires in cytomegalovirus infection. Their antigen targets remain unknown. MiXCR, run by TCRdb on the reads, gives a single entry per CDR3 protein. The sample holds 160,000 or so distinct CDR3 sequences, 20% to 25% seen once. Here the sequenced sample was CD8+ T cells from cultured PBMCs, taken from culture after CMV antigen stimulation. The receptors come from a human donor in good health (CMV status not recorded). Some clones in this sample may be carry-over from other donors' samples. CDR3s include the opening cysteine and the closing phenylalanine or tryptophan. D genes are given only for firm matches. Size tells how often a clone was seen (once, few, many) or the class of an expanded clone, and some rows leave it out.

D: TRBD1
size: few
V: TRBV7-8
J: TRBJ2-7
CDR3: CASSLAGTGSYEQYF
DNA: TGTGCCAGCAGCTTAGCTGGGACAGGGTCCTACGAGCAGTACTTC

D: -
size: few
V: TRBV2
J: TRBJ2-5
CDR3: CASSVAGPEYQETQYF
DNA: TGTGCCAGCAGTGTAGCAGGCCCGGAGTACCAAGAGACCCAGTACTTC

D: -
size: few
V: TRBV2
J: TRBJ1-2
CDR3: CASQYKPGVVDYGYTF
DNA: TGTGCCAGCCAATATAAGCCCGGAGTCGTAGACTATGGCTACACCTTC

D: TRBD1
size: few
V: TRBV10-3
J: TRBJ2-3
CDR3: CAITDRAGSDTQYF
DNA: TGTGCCATCACTGACAGGGCGGGTTCGGATACGCAGTATTTT

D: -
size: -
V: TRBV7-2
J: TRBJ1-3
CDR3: CASSLGAGSGNTIYF
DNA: TGTGCCAGCAGCTTAGGGGCAGGCTCTGGAAACACCATATATTTT

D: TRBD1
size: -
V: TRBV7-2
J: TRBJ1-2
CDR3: CASSSAGGNYHGYTF
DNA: TGTGCCAGCAGCTCTGCAGGGGGCAATTATCATGGCTACACCTTC

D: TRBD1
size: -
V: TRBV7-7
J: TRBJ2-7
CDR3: CASSLGDRGYEQYF
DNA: TGTGCCAGCAGCTTAGGGGACAGGGGCTACGAGCAGTACTTC

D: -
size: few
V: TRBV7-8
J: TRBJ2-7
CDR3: CASSLRGGAYEQYF
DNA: TGTGCCAGCAGCTTAAGGGGGGGGGCCTACGAGCAGTACTTC

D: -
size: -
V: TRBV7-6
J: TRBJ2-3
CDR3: CASSSRVSTDTQYF
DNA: TGTGCCAGCAGCTCCAGGGTTAGCACAGATACGCAGTATTTT

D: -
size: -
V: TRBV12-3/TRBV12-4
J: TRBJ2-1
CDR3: CASSTDSGHFF
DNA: TGTGCCAGCAGTACGGACAGTGGACACTTCTTC

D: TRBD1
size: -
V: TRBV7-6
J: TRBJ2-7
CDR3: CASSLGFGDRGPYEQYF
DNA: TGTGCCAGCAGCTTGGGCTTTGGGGACAGGGGGCCCTACGAGCAGTACTTC